Each of the 29 T cell receptor beta chains below was sequenced from the same sample in a study of OX40 agonist ivuxolimab in advanced cancers. This table comes from immunoSEQ multiplex PCR, and its TCRdb copy is limited to in-frame clones, with some not included. The sample holds some 67,000 clones; approximately 90% are singletons and the top ten take 0.45% to 0.6%. The sample in question was CD4+ or CD8+ T cells sorted from blood, obtained in a trial of the OX40 agonist ivuxolimab. The receptors come from an adult with an advanced solid tumor such as melanoma, head and neck, liver or kidney cancer.

V gene TRBV4-1 combines with J gene TRBJ2-1, with 11 bases fitting TRBD2. Germline V lookup: CDR1 MGHRA, CDR2 YSYEKL. The CDR3 covers 15 residues. Trimming took 5 bases from V and 5 from J; bases not matched to a gene: 5. CDR3 region: CASSKPGLADNEQFF. CDR3 nucleotide sequence: TGCGCCAGCAGCAAGCCGGGACTAGCGGACAATGAGCAGTTCTTC.

The chain is built from TRBV28 and TRBJ2-5; TRBD2 might be the D (5 bases). Trimming left V 11 bases short and J 7 bases short, with 17 bases between. Germline CDR1 is MDHEN and CDR2 is SYDVKM. The length of the CDR3 is 12 residues. CDR3 in DNA: TGTGCCTCGGGGAGACCGAAAGCGACCCAGTACTTC. Its translation is CASGRPKATQYF.

This clone was recorded only once. The chain uses TRBV5-6 and TRBJ2-1; 13 bases map to TRBD2. The CDR3 loop spans 17 amino acids. Losses at the gene ends were 1 base for V and 2 bases for J; bases not matched to a gene: 3. CDR1 SGHDT and CDR2 YYEEEE come from the germline V gene. The CDR3 loop is CASSLTSGGATYNEQFF. Written as DNA, the CDR3 is TGTGCCAGCAGCTTGACTAGCGGGGGGGCCACCTACAATGAGCAGTTCTTC.

This clone was seen once. The gene calls are TRBV4-1 and TRBJ2-7, with 9 bases lining up with TRBD1. The J segment lost 1 base and the V segment lost 4 bases, leaving 2 bases of the junction unmatched. Germline V gives CDR1 MGHRA, CDR2 YSYEKL. This CDR3 comprises 14 residues. The CDR3 nucleotides are TGCGCCAGCAGCCCCGGGACAGGGTCCTACGAGCAGTACTTC. Amino acid sequence: CASSPGTGSYEQYF.

This clone was seen a few times. The J gene is TRBJ1-5, the V gene TRBV2; tentative D call: TRBD1 (6 bases). V shed 11 bases and J shed 2 bases, with 13 bases lying between them. Germline V CDR1 and CDR2: SNHLY, FYNNEI. This CDR3 comprises 13 residues. The CDR3 sequence is CAGGAEGNQPQHF. CDR3 nucleotide sequence: TGTGCCGGGGGGGCCGAGGGCAATCAGCCCCAGCATTTT.

This chain uses TRBV7-6 with TRBJ1-3; D remains unclear. This CDR3 spans 15 amino acids. The V end was cut by 2 bases, the J end by 2 bases, with 10 bases between. Germline CDR1 reads SGHVS; CDR2 reads FNYEAQ. The CDR3 sequence is CASSLRPPPGNTIYF. In DNA, the CDR3 is TGTGCCAGCAGCTTACGACCACCCCCTGGAAACACCATATATTTT.

The rearrangement links TRBV5-1 to TRBJ1-2; weak D call: TRBD1 (5 bases). Germline V gene data show CDR1 as SGHRS and CDR2 as YFSETQ. V lost 7 bases, J lost 3 bases, and 10 bases lay in between. There are 12 residues in the CDR3. CDR3 DNA sequence: TGCGCCAGCGGCGTGGGGGACTATGGCTACACCTTC. Protein: CASGVGDYGYTF.

J is TRBJ2-5 and V is TRBV19; TRBD1 is a possible D gene (6 bases). The CDR3 runs to 14 residues. The V gene lost 6 bases and the J gene lost 2 bases, with 13 bases spanning the gap. CDR1 is LNHDA and CDR2 is SQIVND in the germline V gene (reference sequence). DNA for the CDR3: TGTGCCAGTAGCTTGAGACAGGAACAAGAGACCCAGTACTTC. It specifies CASSLRQEQETQYF.

This clone was counted between two and nine times. V usage is TRBV5-1 and J usage is TRBJ1-6, with 9 bases lining up with TRBD1. This CDR3 region has 16 residues. Germline-derived CDR1 and CDR2 are SGHRS and YFSETQ. V lost 2 bases to trimming and J lost 5 bases; unmatched junction nucleotides: 5. In DNA, the CDR3 is TGCGCCAGCAGCTTACAGGGGGCATTGGATAATTCACCCCTCCACTTT. Its translation is CASSLQGALDNSPLHF.

This chain connects TRBV28 to TRBJ2-7, with TRBD1 matching 7 bases. CDR1 MDHEN and CDR2 SYDVKM come from the germline V gene. The CDR3 length is 14 residues. V trimming: 3 bases; J trimming: 3 bases; junction bases outside the gene matches: 5. Written as DNA, the CDR3 is TGTGCCAGCAGTTTGACAGGGACCAACTACGAGCAGTACTTC. The encoded protein is CASSLTGTNYEQYF.

This rearrangement joins TRBV19 to TRBJ1-3; weak D call: TRBD1 (5 bases). Deletions cut 6 bases from V and 0 bases from J, with 12 bases between. Germline CDR1 reads LNHDA; CDR2 reads SQIVND (reference sequence). CDR3 length: 15 amino acids. CDR3: CASRSTGGSGNTIYF. The CDR3 DNA sequence: TGTGCCAGTAGAAGCACAGGAGGCTCTGGAAACACCATATATTTT.

This clone has more than one count but fewer than ten. This chain links TRBV10-3 with TRBJ1-5; D ambiguous. Germline loops: CDR1 ENHRY, CDR2 SYGVKD. The CDR3 spans 14 residues. V was clipped by 0 bases and J by 8 bases, with 11 bases between them. Written as DNA, the CDR3 is TGTGCCATCAGTGAGTCGTTAGGTACAGAGCCCCAGCATTTT. It codes for CAISESLGTEPQHF.

In this sample, this clone turned up a few times. The V call is TRBV7-2, the J call TRBJ2-1; 10 nucleotides match TRBD2. The trim removed 7 bases at V and 4 bases at J, leaving 7 bases unmatched. Germline V gene data show CDR1 as SGHTA and CDR2 as FQGNSA. The CDR3 extends over 15 amino acids. The CDR3 here is CASNYGTSVYNEQFF. The CDR3 DNA reads TGTGCCAGCAACTACGGGACTAGCGTTTACAATGAGCAGTTCTTC.

This chain connects TRBV11-2 to TRBJ2-2; possibly TRBD1 for D (6 bases). Germline CDR1 and CDR2: SGHAT and FQNNGV. This CDR3 spans 13 amino acids. V lost 8 bases to trimming and J lost 0 bases, with 7 bases between them. The CDR3 DNA follows: TGTGCCAGCGGGACACCGAACACCGGGGAGCTGTTTTTT. This codes for CASGTPNTGELFF.

The V and J genes are TRBV18 and TRBJ2-7; D remains ambiguous. Germline CDR1 KGHSH, CDR2 LQKENI. Trimming removed 2 bases at V and 3 bases at J, with 11 bases between. The CDR3 is 14 residues long. Written as DNA, the CDR3 is TGTGCCAGCTCACCATCGGGCGGTTACTACGAGCAGTACTTC. It encodes CASSPSGGYYEQYF.

The chain couples TRBV10-3 to TRBJ1-1, with D possibly TRBD1 on 5 matching bases. V was shortened by 4 bases and J by 8 bases, with 14 bases between the two germline ends. The CDR3 has 13 amino acids. Germline V CDR1 and CDR2: ENHRY, SYGVKD. DNA for the CDR3: TGTGCCATCAGTGTTGGGGGAGGTTCCGAAGCTTTCTTT. This encodes CAISVGGGSEAFF.

The gene calls are TRBV7-8 and TRBJ1-3; weak D call: TRBD1 (5 bases). CDR3 length equals 17 residues. Germline CDR1 reads SGHVS; CDR2 reads FQNEAQ. The V end lost 1 base, the J end lost 5 bases, and 18 bases lay between the germline ends. The CDR3 sequence: CASSLEPRGASRNTIYF. The DNA of the CDR3 is TGTGCCAGCAGCTTAGAACCACGGGGCGCGAGTAGAAACACCATATATTTT.

The chain combines TRBV7-3 with TRBJ1-1, with D perhaps matching TRBD1 (6 bases). The CDR3 has 12 amino acids. V gave up 5 bases and J gave up 2 bases, with 6 bases separating them. Germline V gene data show CDR1 as SGHTA and CDR2 as FQGTGA. The DNA for the CDR3 is TGTGCCAGCAGCGGGACAAACACTGAAGCTTTCTTT. It yields the protein CASSGTNTEAFF.

The V call is TRBV9, the J call TRBJ2-3, with 9 bases lining up with TRBD2. This CDR3 comprises 16 residues. CDR1 is SGDLS, CDR2 YYNGEE, per germline. Trimming removed 7 bases from V and 4 bases from J; junction bases left unmatched: 13. The CDR3 is CASSRLGGGGADTQYF. CDR3 coding DNA: TGTGCCAGCTCCAGGCTGGGTGGCGGGGGGGCAGATACGCAGTATTTT.

This rearrangement joins TRBV6-1 to TRBJ2-2; 10 bases match TRBD1. This CDR3 is built from 15 residues. The ends lost 4 bases at V and 4 bases at J; junction bases unmatched: 3. The germline V gene has CDR1 MNHNS and CDR2 SASEGT. Here the CDR3 reads CASSVRDRGTGELFF. DNA of the CDR3: TGTGCCAGCAGTGTCCGGGACAGGGGCACCGGGGAGCTGTTTTTT.

V and J are TRBV10-1 and TRBJ2-5; TRBD2 agrees at 10 bases. CDR1 and CDR2 from the germline V gene are WNHNN and SYGVQD (reference sequence). The ends lost 2 bases at V and 11 bases at J; junction bases unmatched: 8. The CDR3 is 14 residues long. CDR3 amino acids: CASSEVASGGPQYF. CDR3 nucleotide sequence: TGCGCCAGCAGTGAGGTGGCTAGCGGGGGCCCGCAGTACTTC.

The V call is TRBV18, the J call TRBJ2-7; TRBD1 is a possible D gene (6 bases). With 0 bases removed from V and 4 bases from J, the gap between germline ends came to 10 bases. Germline V gene lookup returns CDR1 KGHSH and CDR2 LQKENI. The CDR3 extends over 14 amino acids. CDR3 sequence: CASSPPRTAYEQYF. The CDR3 DNA follows: TGTGCCAGCTCACCACCGAGGACAGCGTACGAGCAGTACTTC.

Comments on this clone: At one of its ends the junction is not consistent with the germline gene, which may arise from a read error. The CDR3 here is CASIPPRGRGMRIF. The CDR3 region has the DNA TGTGCCAGTATCCCCCCGCGTGGCAGGGGTATGCGTATCTTT. The chain recombines TRBV19 with TRBJ1-1, with D perhaps TRBD1 (6 bases). This CDR3 has 14 residues. The germline V gene encodes CDR1 LNHDA and CDR2 SQIVND (reference sequence).

V gene TRBV7-9 combines with J gene TRBJ1-1; D is unresolved. Trimming cost V 3 bases and J 5 bases, with 16 bases left between them. Germline lookup yields CDR1 SEHNR and CDR2 FQNEAQ (reference sequence). This CDR3 comprises 15 residues. The CDR3 reads CASSFEGAVGTEAFF. The CDR3 coding sequence is TGTGCCAGCAGCTTCGAGGGCGCGGTTGGGACTGAAGCTTTCTTT.

This sequence joins TRBV6-1 and TRBJ1-6, with 8 bases that match TRBD1. In germline, CDR1 is MNHNS, CDR2 SASEGT. V dropped 5 bases and J dropped 7; count of bases not matched to a gene: 1. The CDR3 spans 13 residues. CDR3 region: CASSRQGNSPLHF. The CDR3 DNA reads TGTGCCAGCAGTCGACAGGGGAATTCACCCCTCCACTTT.

The chain has TRBV27 and TRBJ2-6; D perhaps matches TRBD2 (6 bases). Germline V gene sequence: CDR1 MNHEY, CDR2 SMNVEV (reference sequence). The CDR3 length is 17 residues. Trimming left V 2 bases short and J 2 bases short, with 13 bases between. The CDR3 protein is CASSLGATRAGANVLTF. The CDR3 DNA reads TGTGCCAGCAGTTTAGGGGCGACTAGAGCTGGGGCCAACGTCCTGACTTTC.

The rearrangement uses TRBV7-2 and TRBJ2-7, with a possible D match to TRBD1 (5 bases). CDR1 is SGHTA, CDR2 FQGNSA, per germline. The V gene lost 4 bases and the J gene lost 3 bases, with 10 bases spanning the gap. CDR3 length: 13 residues. CDR3 protein: CASSSTAFYEQYF. CDR3 nucleotides: TGTGCCAGCAGCTCGACAGCGTTCTACGAGCAGTACTTC. The complete variable domain, with remaining parts taken from reference TRBV7-2 and TRBJ2-7, reads GAGVSQSPSNKVTEKGKDVELRCDPISGHTALYWYRQSLGQGLEFLIYFQGNSAPDKSGLPSDRFSAERTGGSVSTLTIQRTQQEDSAVYLCASSSTAFYEQYFGPGTRLTVT.

This clone was detected only once. A read error may produce the germline difference seen at one junction end. The J gene is TRBJ2-2, the V gene TRBV7-7, with a possible D match to TRBD2 (5 bases). The CDR3 extends over 14 amino acids. Per the germline V gene, CDR1 is SSHAT and CDR2 is FNYEAQ (reference sequence). The CDR3 sequence is CASSLSGGTGELFF. Written as DNA, the CDR3 is TGTGCTAGCAGCTTGAGCGGAGGCACCGGGGAGCTGTTTTTT.

The chain has TRBV5-6 and TRBJ2-3; maybe TRBD2 (5 bases). CDR3 size: 14 residues. V was cut by 0 bases and J by 4 bases, with 9 bases left in between. CDR1 is SGHDT, CDR2 YYEEEE, per germline. The CDR3 region is CASSLGGNPDTQYF. CDR3 nucleotide sequence: TGTGCCAGCAGCTTGGGAGGGAATCCAGATACGCAGTATTTT.